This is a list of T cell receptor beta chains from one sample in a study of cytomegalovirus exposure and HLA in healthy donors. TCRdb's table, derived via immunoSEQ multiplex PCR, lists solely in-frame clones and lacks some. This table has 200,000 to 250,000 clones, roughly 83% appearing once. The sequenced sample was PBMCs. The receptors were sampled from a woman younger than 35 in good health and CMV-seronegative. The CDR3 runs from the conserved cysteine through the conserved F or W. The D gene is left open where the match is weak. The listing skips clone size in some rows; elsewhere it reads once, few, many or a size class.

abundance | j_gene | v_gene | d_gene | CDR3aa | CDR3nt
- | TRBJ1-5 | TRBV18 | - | CASSPAQVPNQPQHF | TGTGCCAGCTCACCCGCGCAGGTTCCCAATCAGCCCCAGCATTTT
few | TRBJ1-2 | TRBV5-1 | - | CASSVGAGALGYTF | TGCGCCAGCAGCGTGGGTGCGGGGGCTCTTGGCTACACCTTC
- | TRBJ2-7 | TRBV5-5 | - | CASSVVSGTINNEQYF | TGTGCCAGCAGCGTAGTTTCCGGGACAATTAACAACGAGCAGTACTTC
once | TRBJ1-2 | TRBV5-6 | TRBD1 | CASSLEPRLGGAVGYTF | TGTGCCAGCAGCTTGGAGCCCCGATTAGGGGGCGCGGTTGGCTACACCTTC
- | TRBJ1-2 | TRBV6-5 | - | CASRNGGRGGYGYTF | TGTGCCAGCAGAAATGGGGGGCGCGGGGGCTATGGCTACACCTTC
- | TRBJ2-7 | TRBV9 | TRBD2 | CASSPRGEGLAYEQYF | TGTGCCAGCAGCCCTCGAGGTGAGGGACTAGCCTACGAGCAGTACTTC
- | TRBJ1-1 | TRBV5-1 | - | CASSSTGSNTEAFF | TGCGCCAGCAGCTCAACAGGTTCTAACACTGAAGCTTTCTTT
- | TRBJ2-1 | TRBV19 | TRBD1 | CASSITGTGGINEQFF | TGTGCCAGTAGTATTACCGGGACAGGGGGCATCAATGAGCAGTTCTTC
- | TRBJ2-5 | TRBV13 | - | CASSLGSRSQETQYF | TGTGCCAGCAGCTTAGGGTCGAGGTCCCAAGAGACCCAGTACTTC
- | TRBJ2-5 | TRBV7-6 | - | CASSPSGETQYF | TGTGCCAGCAGCCCTAGTGGGGAGACCCAGTACTTC
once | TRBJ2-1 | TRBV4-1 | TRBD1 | CASSQDPGQGRLHNEQFF | TGCGCCAGCAGCCAAGATCCAGGACAGGGCCGGCTCCACAATGAGCAGTTCTTC
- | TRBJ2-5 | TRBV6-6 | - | CASSPRGEETQYF | TGTGCCAGCAGCCCTCGCGGGGAGGAGACCCAGTACTTC
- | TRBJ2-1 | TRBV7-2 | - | CASSPSARQKDNEQFF | TGTGCCAGCAGCCCTAGCGCCCGGCAGAAAGACAATGAGCAGTTCTTC
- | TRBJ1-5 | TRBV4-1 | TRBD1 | CASSLHPGTGKSGNQPQHF | TGCGCCAGCAGCCTTCACCCTGGGACAGGCAAGAGTGGCAATCAGCCCCAGCATTTT
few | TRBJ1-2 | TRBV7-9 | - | CASSLVQGGYGYTF | TGTGCCAGCAGCTTAGTCCAGGGAGGGTATGGCTACACCTTC
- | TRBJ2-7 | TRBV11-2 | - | CASSLVKGSIYEQYF | TGTGCCAGCAGCTTAGTCAAAGGGTCAATTTACGAGCAGTACTTC
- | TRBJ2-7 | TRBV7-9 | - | CASSRTVNSYEQYF | TGTGCCAGCAGCCGGACAGTGAATTCCTACGAGCAGTACTTC
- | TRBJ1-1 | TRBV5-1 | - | CASSLGDATEAFF | TGCGCCAGCAGCTTGGGGGATGCAACTGAAGCTTTCTTT
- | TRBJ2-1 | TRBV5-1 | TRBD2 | CASSRGSGSSYNEQFF | TGCGCCAGCAGCAGGGGAAGCGGGAGCTCCTACAATGAGCAGTTCTTC
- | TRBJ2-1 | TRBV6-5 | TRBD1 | CASSLTGTGYNEQFF | TGTGCCAGCAGTCTGACCGGGACAGGTTACAATGAGCAGTTCTTC
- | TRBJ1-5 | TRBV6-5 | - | CASSYGGNQPQHF | TGTGCCAGCAGTTACGGAGGCAATCAGCCCCAGCATTTT
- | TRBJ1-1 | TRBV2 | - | CASSELAGRNTEAFF | TGTGCCAGCAGTGAGTTGGCGGGTCGGAACACTGAAGCTTTCTTT
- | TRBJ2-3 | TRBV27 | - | CASSYQVSTDTQYF | TGTGCCAGCAGTTACCAGGTTAGCACAGATACGCAGTATTTT
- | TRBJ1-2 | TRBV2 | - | CASSDRSSYGYTF | TGTGCCAGCAGTGACCGAAGTTCCTATGGCTACACCTTC
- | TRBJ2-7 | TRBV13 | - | CASSSRVSSYEQYF | TGTGCCAGCAGCTCGAGAGTTAGCTCCTACGAGCAGTACTTC
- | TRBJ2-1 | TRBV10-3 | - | CAIRGGSSYNEQFF | TGTGCCATCCGGGGCGGAAGCTCCTACAATGAGCAGTTCTTC
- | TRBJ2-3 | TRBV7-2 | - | CASSLRASTDTQYF | TGTGCCAGCAGCTTACGGGCGAGCACAGATACGCAGTATTTT
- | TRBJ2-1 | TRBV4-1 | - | CASSQRPQAESSYNEQFF | TGCGCCAGCAGCCAAAGGCCGCAGGCGGAGAGCTCCTACAATGAGCAGTTCTTC
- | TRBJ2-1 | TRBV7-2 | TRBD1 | CASSRDRANEQFF | TGTGCCAGCAGTCGGGACAGGGCCAATGAGCAGTTCTTC
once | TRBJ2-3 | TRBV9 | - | CASRVSASGTDTQYF | TGTGCCAGCAGGGTTTCGGCAAGTGGTACAGATACGCAGTATTTT
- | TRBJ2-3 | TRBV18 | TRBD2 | CASSPRTSGTDTQYF | TGTGCCAGCTCACCGCGGACTAGCGGCACAGATACGCAGTATTTT
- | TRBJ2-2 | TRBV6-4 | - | CASSDQPGAVIGELFF | TGTGCCAGCAGCGACCAGCCGGGGGCAGTAATCGGGGAGCTGTTTTTT
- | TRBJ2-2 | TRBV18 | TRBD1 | CASSLRQGNTGELFF | TGTGCCAGCTCATTGCGACAGGGCAACACCGGGGAGCTGTTTTTT
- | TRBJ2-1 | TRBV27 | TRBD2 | CASSLSGTSYNEQFF | TGTGCCAGCAGTTTATCTGGGACTAGCTACAATGAGCAGTTCTTC
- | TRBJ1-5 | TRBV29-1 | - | CSPVGEYSNQPQHF | TGCAGCCCAGTGGGGGAGTATAGCAATCAGCCCCAGCATTTT
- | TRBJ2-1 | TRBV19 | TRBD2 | CASSIRLAAGDEQFF | TGTGCCAGTAGTATAAGACTAGCGGCAGGGGATGAGCAGTTCTTC
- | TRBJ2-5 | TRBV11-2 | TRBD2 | CASSRRSGRAGETQYF | TGTGCCAGCAGTCGACGTAGCGGGAGGGCCGGCGAGACCCAGTACTTC
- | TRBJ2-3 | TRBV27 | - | CASTRKGTIPDTQYF | TGTGCCAGCACCCGCAAGGGTACTATTCCAGATACGCAGTATTTT
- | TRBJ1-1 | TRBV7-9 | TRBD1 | CASSFADRGVRTEAFF | TGTGCCAGCAGCTTCGCGGACAGGGGTGTGAGAACTGAAGCTTTCTTT
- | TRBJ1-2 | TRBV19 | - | CASSTGQSRGYTF | TGTGCCAGTAGTACTGGACAGTCTCGAGGCTACACCTTC
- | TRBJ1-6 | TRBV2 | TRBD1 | CASTQQPGQGASPLHF | TGTGCCAGCACTCAACAACCGGGACAGGGGGCTTCACCCCTCCACTTT
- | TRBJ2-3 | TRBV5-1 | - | CASSLGTTTATDTQYF | TGCGCCAGCAGCTTGGGTACAACTACAGCTACAGATACGCAGTATTTT
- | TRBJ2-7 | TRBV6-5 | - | CASSRDRLSSYEQYF | TGTGCCAGCAGTCGCGACAGGCTTAGCTCCTACGAGCAGTACTTC
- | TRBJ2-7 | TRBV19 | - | CASSIDHTISYEQYF | TGTGCCAGTAGTATAGACCACACAATCTCCTACGAGCAGTACTTC
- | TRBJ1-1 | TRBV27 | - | CASSLRFMNTEAFF | TGTGCCAGCAGTTTGAGGTTCATGAACACTGAAGCTTTCTTT
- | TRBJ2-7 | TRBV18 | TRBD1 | CASSSQGIYEQYF | TGTGCCAGCTCATCACAGGGGATCTACGAGCAGTACTTC
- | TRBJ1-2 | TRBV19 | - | CASSIPRRANYGYTF | TGTGCCAGTAGTATCCCCAGAAGAGCTAACTATGGCTACACCTTC